The following is a TCR beta chain sequence with its context. Original handling: By means of reference gene primer amplification, nucleated cell counts were estimated. The assay was immunoSEQ multiplex PCR, and TCRdb's table has in-frame clones only and misses some. V and J calls and clone size are those listed in that table; D and trimming were worked out from the DNA. Of about 69,000 clones listed, roughly three quarters are singletons. V dropped 4 bases and J dropped 1 base, with 16 bases sitting between them. CDR3 length: 16 amino acids. Looked up from germline, CDR1 is SGHVS and CDR2 is FNYEAQ. The entry originates in a study of blood T cell repertoires in COVID-19. Study information: T cells, B-cell-depleted T cells, or PBMCs supplied cDNA or gDNA.

The chain recombines TRBV7-6 with TRBJ1-1; a possible D gene is TRBD1 (6 bases). Sequencing input: peripheral blood. The sequence was collected from a man in his sixties with acute or convalescent COVID-19. The CDR3 spells CASSSQSGQTNTEAFF. CDR3 bases: TGTGCCAGCAGCTCCCAGTCCGGACAGACGAACACTGAAGCTTTCTTT.